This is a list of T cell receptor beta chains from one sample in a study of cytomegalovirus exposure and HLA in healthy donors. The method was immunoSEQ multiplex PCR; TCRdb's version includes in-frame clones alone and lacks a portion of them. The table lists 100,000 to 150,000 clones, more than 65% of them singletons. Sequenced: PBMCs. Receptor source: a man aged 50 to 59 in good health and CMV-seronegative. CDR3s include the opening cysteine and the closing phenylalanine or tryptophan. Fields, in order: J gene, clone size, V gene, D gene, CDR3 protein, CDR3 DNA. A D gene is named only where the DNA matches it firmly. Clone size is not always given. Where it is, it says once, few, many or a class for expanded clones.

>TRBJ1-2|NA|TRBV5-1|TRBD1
CASSSGTGFGYTF
TGCGCCAGCAGCTCCGGGACAGGGTTTGGCTACACCTTC
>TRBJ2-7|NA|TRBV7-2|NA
CASSSGLLGEQYF
TGTGCCAGCAGCTCCGGACTGCTCGGGGAGCAGTACTTC
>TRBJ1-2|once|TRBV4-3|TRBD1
CASSQDRGHSGYTF
TGCGCCAGCAGCCAAGACAGGGGGCATAGTGGCTACACCTTC
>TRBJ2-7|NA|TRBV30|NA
CAFSALYFVAEQYF
TGTGCCTTCAGCGCCCTTTATTTTGTAGCCGAGCAGTACTTC
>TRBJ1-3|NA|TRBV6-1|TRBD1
CASGAGGTGNTIYF
TGTGCCAGCGGTGCAGGGGGAACTGGAAACACCATATATTTT
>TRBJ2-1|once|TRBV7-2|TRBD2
CASSHGTSGGNGQFF
TGTGCCAGCAGCCACGGGACTAGCGGGGGGAATGGGCAGTTCTTC
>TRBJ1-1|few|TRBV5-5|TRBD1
CASRPPDRADAFF
TGTGCCAGCAGACCTCCGGACAGGGCGGACGCTTTCTTT
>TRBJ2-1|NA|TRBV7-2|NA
CASSPYNEQFF
TGTGCCAGCAGCCCTTACAATGAGCAGTTCTTC
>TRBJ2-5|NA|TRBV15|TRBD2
CATSRGTAGGRETQYF
TGTGCCACCAGCAGGGGTACGGCGGGGGGGCGGGAGACCCAGTACTTC
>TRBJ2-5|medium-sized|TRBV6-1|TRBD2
CASRPGGAGGETQYF
TGTGCCAGCAGACCCGGGGGGGCAGGTGGAGAGACCCAGTACTTC
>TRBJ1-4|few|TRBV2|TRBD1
CASSEAGTGGASEKLFF
TGTGCCAGCAGTGAAGCCGGGACAGGGGGCGCCTCTGAAAAACTGTTTTTT
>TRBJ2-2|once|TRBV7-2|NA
CASTNLASGELFF
TGTGCCAGCACCAATCTCGCGTCCGGGGAGCTGTTTTTT
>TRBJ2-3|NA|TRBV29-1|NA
CSVQSVKSTDTQYF
TGCAGCGTTCAGTCCGTCAAGAGCACAGATACGCAGTATTTT
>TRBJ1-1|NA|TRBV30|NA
CAWSPGPGRTEAFF
TGTGCCTGGAGTCCGGGTCCAGGGAGGACTGAAGCTTTCTTT
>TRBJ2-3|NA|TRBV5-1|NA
CASSLAGGRVTDTQYF
TGCGCCAGCAGCTTGGCCGGTGGGCGGGTGACAGATACGCAGTATTTT
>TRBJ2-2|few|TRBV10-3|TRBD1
CAIRGTGKNTGELFF
TGTGCCATCAGGGGGACAGGGAAGAACACCGGGGAGCTGTTTTTT
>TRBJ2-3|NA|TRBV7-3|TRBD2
CASSLRLAASTDTQYF
TGTGCCAGCAGCCTCCGGCTAGCGGCTAGCACAGATACGCAGTATTTT
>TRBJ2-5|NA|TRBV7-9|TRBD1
CASSLVGTGVQETQYF
TGTGCCAGCAGCTTAGTCGGGACAGGGGTTCAAGAGACCCAGTACTTC
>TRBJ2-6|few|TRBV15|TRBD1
CATIAQGVEISGANVLTF
TGTGCCACCATTGCCCAGGGGGTAGAGATATCTGGGGCCAACGTCCTGACTTTC
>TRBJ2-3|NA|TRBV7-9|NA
CASSSLDSHTDTQYF
TGTGCCAGCAGCTCCCTGGACAGCCACACAGATACGCAGTATTTT
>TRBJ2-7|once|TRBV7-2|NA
CASSLGGTAYEQYF
TGTGCCAGCAGCCTAGGAGGGACAGCCTACGAGCAGTACTTC
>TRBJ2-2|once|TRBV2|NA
CASSAKQIPGELFF
TGTGCCAGCAGCGCGAAACAGATTCCCGGGGAGCTGTTTTTT
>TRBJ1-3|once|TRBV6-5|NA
CASKTAYGSGNTIYF
TGTGCCAGCAAGACAGCTTATGGGTCTGGAAACACCATATATTTT
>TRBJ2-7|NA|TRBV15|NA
CATSQQGISYEQYF
TGTGCCACCAGCCAGCAGGGGATCTCCTACGAGCAGTACTTC
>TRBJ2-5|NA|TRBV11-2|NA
CASSETRETQYF
TGTGCCAGCAGTGAAACGCGGGAGACCCAGTACTTC
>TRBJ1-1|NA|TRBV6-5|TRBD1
CASINRDRNTEAFF
TGTGCCAGCATCAACCGGGACAGGAACACTGAAGCTTTCTTT
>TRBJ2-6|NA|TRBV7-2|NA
CASSLDSSGANVLTF
TGTGCCAGCAGCTTGGACAGCTCTGGGGCCAACGTCCTGACTTTC
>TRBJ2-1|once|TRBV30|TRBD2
CAWSLAGARTYNEQFF
TGTGCCTGGAGCCTAGCGGGGGCCAGAACCTACAATGAGCAGTTCTTC
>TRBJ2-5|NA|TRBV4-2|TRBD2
CASSQDFVASGGETQYF
TGTGCCAGCAGCCAAGATTTTGTGGCTAGCGGGGGAGAGACCCAGTACTTC
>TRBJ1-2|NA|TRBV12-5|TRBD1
CASGGPGTVPIDGYTF
TGTGCTAGTGGTGGCCCGGGGACAGTCCCTATAGATGGCTACACCTTC
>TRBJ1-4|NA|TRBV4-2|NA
CASSQVSATNEKLFF
TGTGCCAGCAGCCAAGTATCTGCAACTAATGAAAAACTGTTTTTT
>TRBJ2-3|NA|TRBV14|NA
CASSPLSTDTQYF
TGTGCCAGCAGCCCACTAAGCACAGATACGCAGTATTTT
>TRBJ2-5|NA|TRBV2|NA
CASSEMGDQYF
TGTGCCAGCAGTGAAATGGGCGACCAGTACTTC
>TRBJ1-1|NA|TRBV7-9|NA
CSSSFVNTEAFF
TGTTCCAGCAGCTTCGTGAACACTGAAGCTTTCTTT
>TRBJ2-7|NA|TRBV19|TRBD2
CASSGGDEQYF
TGTGCCAGTAGCGGGGGGGACGAGCAGTACTTC
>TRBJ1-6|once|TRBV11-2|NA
CASTPIGRNSPLHF
TGTGCCAGCACCCCAATTGGGAGGAATTCACCCCTCCACTTT
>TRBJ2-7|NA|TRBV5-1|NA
CASSRRDLPYEQYF
TGCGCCAGCAGCCGGCGGGACCTACCTTACGAGCAGTACTTC
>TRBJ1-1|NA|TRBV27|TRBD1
CASSPGGFNTEAFF
TGTGCCAGCAGCCCAGGGGGTTTTAACACTGAAGCTTTCTTT
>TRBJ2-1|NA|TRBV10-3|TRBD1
CAIRDSINEQFF
TGTGCCATCCGGGACAGCATCAATGAGCAGTTCTTC
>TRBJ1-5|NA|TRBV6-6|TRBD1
CASSQQGSNQPQHF
TGTGCCAGCAGTCAACAGGGGAGCAATCAGCCCCAGCATTTT
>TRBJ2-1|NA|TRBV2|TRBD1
CASSGQGDEQFF
TGTGCCAGCAGTGGACAGGGGGATGAGCAGTTCTTC
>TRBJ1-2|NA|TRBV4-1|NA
CASSPERVGSYYGYTF
TGCGCCAGCAGCCCCGAGAGAGTCGGGTCCTACTATGGCTACACCTTC
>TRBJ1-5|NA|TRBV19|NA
CASSIDSQPQHF
TGTGCCAGTAGTATAGACTCTCAGCCCCAGCATTTT
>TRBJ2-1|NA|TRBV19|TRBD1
CASSLGQRSYNEQFF
TGTGCCAGTAGCTTGGGACAGAGATCCTACAATGAGCAGTTCTTC
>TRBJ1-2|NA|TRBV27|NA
CASSLTGRGHYGYTF
TGTGCCAGCAGTCTAACAGGGAGGGGCCACTATGGCTACACCTTC
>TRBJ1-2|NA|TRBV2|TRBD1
CASKRTGGSGYTF
TGTGCCAGCAAAAGGACAGGGGGCTCTGGCTACACCTTC
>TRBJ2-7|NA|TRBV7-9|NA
CASSSTRGTYEQYF
TGTGCCAGCAGCTCGACCCGAGGGACCTACGAGCAGTACTTC
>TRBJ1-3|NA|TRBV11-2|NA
CASSFLGNTIYF
TGTGCCAGCAGCTTTCTTGGAAACACCATATATTTT
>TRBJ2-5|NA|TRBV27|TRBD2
CASSRTSGTQETQYF
TGTGCCAGCAGTCGTACTAGCGGGACCCAAGAGACCCAGTACTTC
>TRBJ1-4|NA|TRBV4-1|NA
CASSQGGGTNEKLFF
TGCGCCAGCAGCCAAGGAGGGGGAACTAATGAAAAACTGTTTTTT
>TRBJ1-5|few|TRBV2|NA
CASSETGPSNQPQHF
TGTGCCAGCAGCGAAACAGGGCCTAGCAATCAGCCCCAGCATTTT
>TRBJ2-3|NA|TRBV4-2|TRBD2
CASSQDRRGAADTQYF
TGTGCCAGCAGCCAAGATAGGCGGGGGGCCGCAGATACGCAGTATTTT
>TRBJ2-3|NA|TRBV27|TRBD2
CASSPPTSGADTQYF
TGTGCCAGCAGTCCCCCGACTAGCGGGGCAGATACGCAGTATTTT
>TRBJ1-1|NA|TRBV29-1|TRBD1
CSAGTGMNTEAFF
TGCAGCGCGGGGACAGGGATGAACACTGAAGCTTTCTTT
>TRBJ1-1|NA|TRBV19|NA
CASSIGGNTEAFF
TGTGCCAGTAGTATAGGAGGGAACACTGAAGCTTTCTTT